These 7 T cell receptor beta chains originate from one sample sequenced in a study of cytomegalovirus exposure and HLA in healthy donors. TCRdb keeps only in-frame clones here, not all; method: immunoSEQ multiplex PCR. This sample carries about 360,000 clones, roughly 89% of them seen once, and the ten largest clones take 0.8% to 0.85%. The sample comprised PBMCs. Receptor source: a woman aged 18 to 35 in good health and CMV-seronegative.

In this sample, this clone turned up once. The chain carries TRBV5-1 and TRBJ2-5; 13 bases fit TRBD2. The germline gives CDR1 SGHRS, CDR2 YFSETQ. The CDR3 has 17 residues. Trimming took 3 bases from V and 5 from J; bases not matched to a gene: 10. The CDR3 bases are TGCGCCAGCAGCTCCGCAGGGACTAGCGGGAATTCGGAGACCCAGTACTTC. This sequence encodes CASSSAGTSGNSETQYF.

This chain uses TRBV5-1 with TRBJ2-7, with D perhaps TRBD1 (5 bases). Trimming removed 1 base from V and 2 bases from J, with 10 bases in between. The CDR3 is made up of 14 amino acids. Germline lookup yields CDR1 SGHRS and CDR2 YFSETQ. Here the CDR3 reads CASSLMDKTYEQYF. The CDR3 DNA reads TGCGCCAGCAGCTTGATGGACAAGACCTACGAGCAGTACTTC.

The V gene is TRBV6-5, the J gene TRBJ2-1; TRBD2 aligns across 11 bases. CDR3 length equals 15 residues. With V trimmed by 5 bases and J by 7 bases, 7 bases remained unmatched. From germline, CDR1 is MNHEY and CDR2 SVGAGI. This CDR3 reads CASSHPRTSGNEQFF. The CDR3 nucleotides are TGTGCCAGCAGTCATCCCCGGACTAGCGGGAATGAGCAGTTCTTC.

The chain is built from TRBV27 and TRBJ1-5, with 7 bases fitting TRBD1. After removal of 6 bases from V and 0 bases from J, the junction contained 11 bases not matched to a gene. The CDR3 has 17 residues. Germline-derived CDR1 and CDR2 are MNHEY and SMNVEV (reference sequence). CDR3 sequence (DNA): TGTGCCAGCAGAGTGACCGGGACAGCCGTTAGCAATCAGCCCCAGCATTTT. Amino acids: CASRVTGTAVSNQPQHF.

The chain joins TRBV9 to TRBJ2-1; possibly TRBD1 for D (5 bases). V lost 0 bases to trimming and J lost 0 bases, with 13 bases between them. This CDR3 has 17 residues. CDR1 is SGDLS and CDR2 is YYNGEE in the germline V gene. The CDR3 nucleotides read TGTGCCAGCAGCGTAGAGACAGCTTTCGGCTCCTACAATGAGCAGTTCTTC. Protein: CASSVETAFGSYNEQFF. Complete variable domain (other parts from reference TRBV9 and TRBJ2-1): DSGVTQTPKHLITATGQRVTLRCSPRSGDLSVYWYQQSLDQGLQFLIQYYNGEERAKGNILERFSAQQFPDLHSELNLSSLELGDSALYFCASSVETAFGSYNEQFFGPGTRLTVL.

This clone appeared once. This chain connects TRBV6-6 to TRBJ1-3; 11 bases are a match to TRBD1. Germline-derived CDR1 and CDR2 are MNHNY and SVGAGI (reference sequence). Trimming at V came to 6 bases and at J to 4 bases, leaving 2 bases not matched to a gene. This CDR3 contains 14 residues. CDR3 DNA sequence: TGTGCCAGCAGATGGACAGGGGGCGGAAACACCATATATTTT. It specifies CASRWTGGGNTIYF.

The gene calls are TRBV11-2 and TRBJ2-1, with 8 bases aligning to TRBD2. This CDR3 contains 16 residues. V trimming: 5 bases; J trimming: 10 bases; junction bases outside the gene matches: 16. CDR1 is SGHAT and CDR2 is FQNNGV in the germline V gene. The CDR3 sequence: CASSRAPGGPLGEQFF. The CDR3, as DNA: TGTGCCAGCAGCCGAGCCCCGGGGGGGCCGCTGGGAGAGCAGTTCTTC.